This TCR beta chain was captured in a study of blood T cell repertoires in COVID-19. Repertoires were generated with immunoSEQ multiplex PCR, while TCRdb's copy carries only in-frame clones and drops some. In the table there are some 100,000 clones, about 90% of which are singletons. Germline V gene data show CDR1 as SNHLY and CDR2 as FYNNEI. The CDR3 totals 14 residues. Trimming took 6 bases from V and 2 from J; bases not matched to a gene: 3. J is TRBJ1-2 and V is TRBV2; TRBD1 agrees at 10 bases. Sequenced material: peripheral blood. This receptor was identified in a man over 45 with acute or convalescent COVID-19. In DNA, the CDR3 is TGTGCCAGCAGGGGGACAGGGGACAACTATGGCTACACCTTC. Its protein product is CASRGTGDNYGYTF.